This T cell receptor (beta chain) stems from a study of T cell repertoires in cytomegalovirus infection. Study-wide background: Both CMV infection and a matching HLA type were indicated by public TCR beta signatures.

From the reads, TCRdb called clonotypes with MiXCR, one entry per CDR3 protein. The sample carries about 920,000 distinct CDR3 sequences, roughly 31% recorded once. The V end was cut by 4 bases, the J end by 2 bases, with 17 bases between. Per the germline V gene, CDR1 is PRHDT and CDR2 is FYEKMQ (reference sequence). This CDR3 spans 16 amino acids. On this clonotype itself: Its target is unknown.

This sample comprised cultured CD8+ T cells from PBMCs, obtained from culture after CMV antigen stimulation. The chain carries TRBV13 and TRBJ2-5; D possibly corresponds to TRBD1 (6 bases). The receptor's source is a human donor in good health (CMV status not recorded). Some clones in this sample may be carry-over from other donors' samples. The CDR3 region has the DNA TGTGCCAGCAGCTCCCGAGAAGGGGGTATACAAGAGACCCAGTACTTC. Its translation is CASSSREGGIQETQYF.